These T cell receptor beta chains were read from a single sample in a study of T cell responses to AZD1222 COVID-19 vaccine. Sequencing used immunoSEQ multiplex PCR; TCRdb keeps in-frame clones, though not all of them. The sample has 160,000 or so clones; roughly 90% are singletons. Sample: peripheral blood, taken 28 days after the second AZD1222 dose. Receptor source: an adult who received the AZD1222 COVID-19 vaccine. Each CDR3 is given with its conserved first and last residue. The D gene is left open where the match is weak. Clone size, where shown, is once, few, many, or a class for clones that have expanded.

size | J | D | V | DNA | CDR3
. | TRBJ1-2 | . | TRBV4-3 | TGCGCCAGCAGCCAAGATGTCCAGTATGGCTACACCTTC | CASSQDVQYGYTF
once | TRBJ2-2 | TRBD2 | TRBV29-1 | TGCAGCGCAATGGGACTAGCGGCGGAGCTGTTTTTT | CSAMGLAAELFF
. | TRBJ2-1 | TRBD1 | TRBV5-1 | TGCGCCAGCAGCTCAGGGGGATCCTCCTACAATGAGCAGTTCTTC | CASSSGGSSYNEQFF
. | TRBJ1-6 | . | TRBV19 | TGTGCCAGTAGTGTGACAGGTGCTAATTCACCCCTCCACTTT | CASSVTGANSPLHF
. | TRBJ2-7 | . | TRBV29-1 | TGCAGCGTTGAATTAGTATCCTCCTACGAGCAGTACTTC | CSVELVSSYEQYF
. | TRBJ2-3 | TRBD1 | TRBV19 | TGTGCCAGTAGTATTAAACGGCGACAGGGGGGGGCAGATACGCAGTATTTT | CASSIKRRQGGADTQYF
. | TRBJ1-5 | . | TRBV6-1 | TGTGCCAGCAGTGAACGACCGCCTTATAGCAATCAGCCCCAGCATTTT | CASSERPPYSNQPQHF
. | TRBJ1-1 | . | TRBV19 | TGTGCCAGTAGCCCTTCGACCGTTACCTTTTTATTT | CASSPSTVTFLF
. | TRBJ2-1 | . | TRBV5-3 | TGTGCCAGCTGGGATTGTTACAATGAGCAGTTCTTC | CASWDCYNEQFF
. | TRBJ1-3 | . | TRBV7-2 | TGTGCCAGCAGCCCAGACGGGAGTGCGGGAAACACCATATATTTT | CASSPDGSAGNTIYF
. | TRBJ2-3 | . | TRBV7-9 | TGTGCCAGCACCCCAGGGGGGCCCTCAGATACGCAGTATTTT | CASTPGGPSDTQYF
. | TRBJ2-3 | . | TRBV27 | TGTGCCACATCGGGCGTATGGTCCGGAGGCGCAGATACGCAGTATTTT | CATSGVWSGGADTQYF
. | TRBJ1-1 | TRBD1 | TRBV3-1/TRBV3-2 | TGTGCCAGCAAGCCCCGGGACAGGGACACTGAAGCTTTCTTT | CASKPRDRDTEAFF
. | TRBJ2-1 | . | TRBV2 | TGTGCCAGCAGGAGGGACGGCACTTTGGGCAATGAGCAGTTCTTC | CASRRDGTLGNEQFF
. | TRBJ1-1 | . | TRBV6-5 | TGTGCCAGCAGTTCGACTGAAGCTTTCTTT | CASSSTEAFF
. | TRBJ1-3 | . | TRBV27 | TGTGCCAGCAGTTTCCCAGGCAGGGCTGGAAACACCATATATTTT | CASSFPGRAGNTIYF
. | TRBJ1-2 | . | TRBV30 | TGTGCCTGGAGTCCGCGTGCCTATGGCTACACCTTC | CAWSPRAYGYTF
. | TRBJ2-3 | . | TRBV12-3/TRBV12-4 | TGTGCCAGCAGTTTTGGCGGTTATGATACGCAGTATTTT | CASSFGGYDTQYF
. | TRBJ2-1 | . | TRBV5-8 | TGTGCCAGCAGCCCGGAGGTACCTCAGCAGTTCTTC | CASSPEVPQQFF
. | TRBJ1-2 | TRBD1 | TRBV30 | TGTGCCCGCGTAGCCGTCTCCGGGACAGGGGGCCTTGGCTACACCTTC | CARVAVSGTGGLGYTF
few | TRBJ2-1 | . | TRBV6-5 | TGTGCCAGCAGTCCAAACAATGAGCAGTTCTTC | CASSPNNEQFF
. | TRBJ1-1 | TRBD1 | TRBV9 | TGTGCCAGCAGCCCACGACAGGGCGCGAACACTGAAGCTTTCTTT | CASSPRQGANTEAFF
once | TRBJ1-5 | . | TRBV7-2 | TGTGCCAGCAGCTTAGCGCTAGGAAGTGGCAATCAGCCCCAGCATTTT | CASSLALGSGNQPQHF
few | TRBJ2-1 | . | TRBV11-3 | TGTGCCAGCAGCTCCCGCAGGGATGAGCAGTTCTTC | CASSSRRDEQFF
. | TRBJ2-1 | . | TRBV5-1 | TGCGCCAGCAGCCCGACAGTAAGCTCCTACAATGAGCAGTTCTTC | CASSPTVSSYNEQFF
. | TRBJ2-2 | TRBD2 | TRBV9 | TGTGCCAGCAGCGCCCTAGCGGGGCCCACCGGGGAGCTGTTTTTT | CASSALAGPTGELFF
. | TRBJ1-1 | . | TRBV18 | TGTGCCAGCTCACCACTGTGGGAGGGGAACACTGAAGCTTTCTTT | CASSPLWEGNTEAFF
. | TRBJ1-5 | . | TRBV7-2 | TGTGCCAGCAGCTTGGGGCCCAATCAGCCCCAGCATTTT | CASSLGPNQPQHF
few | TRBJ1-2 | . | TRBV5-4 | TGTGCCAGCAGGAAGGGCGGTAACTATGGCTACACCTTC | CASRKGGNYGYTF
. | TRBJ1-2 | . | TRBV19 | TGTGCCAGTAACGGAGGGTGGAACTATGGCTACACCTTC | CASNGGWNYGYTF
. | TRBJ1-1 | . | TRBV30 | TGTGCCTGGAGCGTACAGCTGAACACTGAAGCTTTCTTT | CAWSVQLNTEAFF
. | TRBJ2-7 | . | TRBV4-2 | TGTGCCAGCAGCCAAGGTGCTCTTGACTACGAGCAGTACTTC | CASSQGALDYEQYF
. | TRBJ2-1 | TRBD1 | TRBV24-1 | TGTGCCACCAGTGACCCCGGGACAGGTGACAATGAGCAGTTCTTC | CATSDPGTGDNEQFF
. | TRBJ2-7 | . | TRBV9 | TGTGCCAGCAGCGGCCAGACATTCGAGCAGTACTTC | CASSGQTFEQYF
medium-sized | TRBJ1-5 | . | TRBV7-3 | TGTGCCAGCAGCTCCTTAAGTGGCGATCAGCCCCAGCATTTT | CASSSLSGDQPQHF
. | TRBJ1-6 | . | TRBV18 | TGTGCCAGCTCAACACAGGCTAACGATTCACCCCTCCACTTT | CASSTQANDSPLHF
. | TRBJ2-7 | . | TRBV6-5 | TGTGCCAGCAGCCCCAGCTACGAGCAGTACTTC | CASSPSYEQYF
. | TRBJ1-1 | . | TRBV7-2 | TGTGCCAGCAGCCGCGACTTGAACACTGAAGCTTTCTTT | CASSRDLNTEAFF
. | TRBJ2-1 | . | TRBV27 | TGTGCCAGCAGGCTGGGGGCCTCCTACAATGAGCAGTTCTTC | CASRLGASYNEQFF
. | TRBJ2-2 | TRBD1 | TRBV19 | TGTGCCAGTCTTGGGGGGACAGGCCCGAACACCGGGGAGCTGTTTTTT | CASLGGTGPNTGELFF
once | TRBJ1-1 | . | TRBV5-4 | TGTGCCAGCAGCTGGGGGAACACTGAAGCTTTCTTT | CASSWGNTEAFF
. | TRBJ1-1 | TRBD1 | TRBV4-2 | TGTGCCAGCAGCCACCCAGGGGGCCCGGTCACTGAAGCTTTCTTT | CASSHPGGPVTEAFF
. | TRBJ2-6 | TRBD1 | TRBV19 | TGTGCCAGTCGAACAGGGGCTGGGGCCAACGTCCTGACTTTC | CASRTGAGANVLTF
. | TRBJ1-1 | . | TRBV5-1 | TGCGCCAGCCGCGACGAGTTGCCCGCTGAAGCTTTCTTT | CASRDELPAEAFF
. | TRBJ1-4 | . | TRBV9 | TGTGCCAGCAGCGTAGGCTCCACTACAGGTGGAGCTTTTGAAAAACTGTTTTTT | CASSVGSTTGGAFEKLFF
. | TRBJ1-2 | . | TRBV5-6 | TGTGCCAGCAGCTTGGGGCAGTATAACTATGGCTACACCTTC | CASSLGQYNYGYTF
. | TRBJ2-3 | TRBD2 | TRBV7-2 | TGTGCCAGCAGCTCTAGCGGAGTCTCTAGCACAGATACGCAGTATTTT | CASSSSGVSSTDTQYF
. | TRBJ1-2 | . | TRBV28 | TGTGCCAGCACCGGGACGGGAGCTAACTATGGCTACACCTTC | CASTGTGANYGYTF
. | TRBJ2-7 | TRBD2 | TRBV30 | TGTGCCTGGAGCCTGACTAGCGGTACCTACGAGCAGTACTTC | CAWSLTSGTYEQYF
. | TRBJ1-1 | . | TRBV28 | TGTGCCATCGAGCCCTTGTCAGGCATTAACACTGAAGCTTTCTTT | CAIEPLSGINTEAFF